A selection of T cell receptor beta chains follows, all from one sample in a study of T cell changes during pregnancy in multiple sclerosis. Measured with immunoSEQ multiplex PCR; TCRdb has only the in-frame clones, and not every one. Here the sample spans about 77,000 clones, 85% to 95% being singletons. Sequenced material: peripheral blood, taken after pregnancy. Receptor source: a female donor in good health, enrolled as a control in a pregnancy study. Each CDR3 is given with its conserved first and last residue. A D gene is named only where the DNA matches it firmly.

j_gene,d_gene,v_gene,CDR3aa
TRBJ2-7,TRBD1,TRBV6-5,CASSYTGTGYEQYF
TRBJ1-4,TRBD1,TRBV30,CAWNGGWRFRTGTSEKLFF
TRBJ2-1,-,TRBV25-1,CASSEQINEQFF
TRBJ2-2,TRBD2,TRBV5-1,CASSWGLVGTGELFF
TRBJ2-2,-,TRBV7-2,CASSLGARQANTGELFF
TRBJ2-5,-,TRBV15,CATSSNPTGRERTQYF
TRBJ2-7,TRBD1,TRBV6-6,CASTRAGQGAYEQYF
TRBJ1-1,TRBD1,TRBV5-1,CASSLGTGGTEAFF
TRBJ1-6,-,TRBV14,CASSQDQGSRGSPLHF
TRBJ2-7,TRBD1,TRBV19,CASRAGTGSSYEQYF
TRBJ1-2,-,TRBV10-2,CASSEFGGLGFHYGYTF
TRBJ2-3,-,TRBV2,CASSEFPAGGTTDTQYF
TRBJ1-4,-,TRBV6-1,CASRLPNEKLFF
TRBJ2-3,TRBD2,TRBV7-9,CASSLGLAGSPDTQYF
TRBJ2-7,TRBD1,TRBV7-9,CASEKRAGGYEQYF
TRBJ2-1,-,TRBV5-1,CASSFGNEQFF
TRBJ2-2,TRBD2,TRBV5-1,CASSRTSGGRTNTGELFF
TRBJ2-6,TRBD1,TRBV5-1,CASSFGQGGSSGANVLTF
TRBJ2-3,-,TRBV14,CASSQGRSSRDDTQYF
TRBJ2-5,TRBD2,TRBV27,CASWREKETQYF
TRBJ1-1,TRBD1,TRBV5-1,CASSLEAGGFDTEAFF
TRBJ2-1,TRBD2,TRBV7-2,CASSPTSGTRNEQFF
TRBJ2-1,TRBD2,TRBV7-9,CASSLGLAGAHEQFF
TRBJ2-7,-,TRBV5-1,CASSVGVVDEQYF
TRBJ2-3,-,TRBV2,CASNVGSVRDTQYF
TRBJ2-7,-,TRBV27,CASSSTGLGEQYF